This T cell receptor (beta chain) was recovered during a study of blood T cell repertoires in COVID-19. Study information: Material from acute and convalescent COVID-19 was sourced from the United States, Italy and Spain.

Seattle participants joined during active infection and were tracked over time. Original methodology: Nucleated cell number was recorded as an estimate derived from reference gene primer amplification. Sequencing was performed with immunoSEQ multiplex PCR; in TCRdb, only in-frame clones are kept and a portion is missing. The V and J calls and the clone size are those of that table, but D and trimming were determined from the DNA. This sample has roughly 410,000 clones, with about 89% found just once. V dropped 8 bases and J dropped 9 bases, with 17 bases sitting between them. Germline V CDR1 and CDR2: MNHEY, SVGAGI. The CDR3 extends over 14 amino acids.

The sequencing input was peripheral blood. The gene calls are TRBV6-5 and TRBJ1-6; D not certain. The TCR was taken from a woman between 35 and 50 years old with COVID-19, enrolled during active disease. CDR3 amino acids: CASGLRARGSPLHF. The CDR3 coding sequence is TGTGCCAGCGGCCTTAGGGCCCGGGGTTCACCCCTCCACTTT.